These 7 T cell receptor beta chains share one sample of origin, sequenced in a study of control samples from healthy donors and cancer patients. Assay used: immunoSEQ multiplex PCR; TCRdb lists only in-frame clones, some missing. The sample shows about 49,000 clones, about 86% of them seen only once. The sample was PBMCs. The receptors originated from a woman between 50 and 59 years old with lung cancer.

The chain has TRBV14 and TRBJ2-4; D might be TRBD1 (5 bases). The CDR3 spans 13 residues. Germline CDR1 SGHDN, CDR2 FVKESK. V was shortened by 8 bases and J by 6 bases, with 14 bases between the two germline ends. The CDR3: CASAAGFTNIQYF. Written as DNA, the CDR3 is TGTGCCAGCGCAGCAGGGTTCACAAACATTCAGTACTTC.

V usage is TRBV18 and J usage is TRBJ1-5; D is unclear. Germline lookup yields CDR1 KGHSH and CDR2 LQKENI. This CDR3 spans 13 amino acids. The ends were cut back, 2 bases at V and 9 bases at J, with 11 bases in the middle. CDR3: CASSPEPVMPQHF. CDR3 DNA sequence: TGTGCCAGCTCACCAGAGCCTGTAATGCCCCAGCATTTT.

This chain links TRBV7-2 with TRBJ1-2, with D unresolved. This CDR3 region has 14 residues. Trimming left V 5 bases short and J 0 bases short, with 10 bases between. The germline V gene has CDR1 SGHTA and CDR2 FQGNSA. The CDR3 here is CASSLDLANYGYTF. CDR3 nucleotides: TGTGCCAGCAGCCTAGACCTAGCTAACTATGGCTACACCTTC.

Only a few counts were recorded for this clone. J is TRBJ1-1 and V is TRBV7-6, with no clear D. V was clipped by 5 bases and J by 3 bases, with 10 bases between them. The CDR3 runs to 13 residues. Per the germline V gene, CDR1 is SGHVS and CDR2 is FNYEAQ. CDR3: CASSPISYTEAFF. CDR3 in DNA: TGTGCCAGCAGCCCAATCTCCTACACTGAAGCTTTCTTT. The variable domain in full, completed from reference TRBV7-6 and TRBJ1-1, reads GAGVSQSPRYKVTKRGQDVALRCDPISGHVSLYWYRQALGQGPEFLTYFNYEAQQDKSGLPNDRFSAERPEGSISTLTIQRTEQRDSAMYRCASSPISYTEAFFGQGTRLTVV.

The chain employs TRBV10-3 and TRBJ1-2; D is ambiguous. V gave up 0 bases and J gave up 7 bases, with 15 bases separating them. The CDR3 has 15 residues. Germline V CDR1 and CDR2: ENHRY, SYGVKD. CDR3 region: CAISESEAAQRGYTF. The DNA for the CDR3 is TGTGCCATCAGTGAGTCTGAGGCTGCGCAACGTGGCTACACCTTC.

The chain couples TRBV6-5 to TRBJ2-7; D may be TRBD1 (6 bases). From germline, CDR1 is MNHEY and CDR2 SVGAGI. The V end was cut by 6 bases, the J end by 6 bases, with 15 bases between. This CDR3 comprises 13 residues. CDR3 amino acids: CASRGAARREQYF. DNA for the CDR3: TGTGCCAGCAGGGGGGCAGCCAGGCGCGAGCAGTACTTC.

The J gene is TRBJ1-4, the V gene TRBV11-3; unclear D gene. Germline lookup yields CDR1 SGHNT and CDR2 YENEEA. V was pared by 1 base and J by 5 bases, with 14 bases between. The CDR3 extends over 16 amino acids. This CDR3 is CASSLGFWTENEKLFF. In DNA, the CDR3 is TGTGCCAGCAGCTTAGGGTTCTGGACGGAGAATGAAAAACTGTTTTTT.